One and the same sample provided the 14 T cell receptor beta chains below, sequenced in a study of early T cells in non-severe SARS-CoV-2 infection. Each CDR3 protein is one row after TCRdb ran MiXCR on the 5' RACE reads. The table includes around 26,000 distinct CDR3 sequences, almost 4.5% detected once. Sequenced sample: whole blood. These receptors were obtained from an adult who was a healthcare worker with PCR-confirmed SARS-CoV-2 infection or an uninfected control (not recorded which).

This clonotype was seen many times. The chain joins TRBV7-9 to TRBJ2-3; 11 bases match TRBD2. Germline V gene lookup returns CDR1 SEHNR and CDR2 FQNEAQ (reference sequence). V shed 6 bases and J 2 bases; nucleotides not matched to a gene: 7. CDR3 length equals 16 residues. As DNA, the CDR3 is TGTGCCAGCAGAAGAACTAGCGGGGGCTACACAGATACGCAGTATTTT. It is translated as CASRRTSGGYTDTQYF.

This clonotype was detected many times. CDR3 amino acids: CASSLPPTSGDTQYF. The CDR3 bases are TGTGCCAGCAGCTTACCCCCGACTAGCGGGGATACGCAGTATTTT. This chain links TRBV7-6 with TRBJ2-3; 10 bases match TRBD2. CDR1 SGHVS and CDR2 FNYEAQ come from the germline V gene. Losses at the gene ends were 2 bases for V and 6 bases for J; bases not matched to a gene: 5. CDR3 length equals 15 residues.

This clonotype was counted many times. This chain links TRBV19 with TRBJ2-7, with D possibly matching TRBD1 (5 bases). The germline V and J ends were trimmed by 7 bases and 0 bases, with 13 bases remaining between them. This CDR3 has 14 residues. The germline V gene has CDR1 LNHDA and CDR2 SQIVND (reference sequence). The CDR3 is CASKVQGDSYEQYF. CDR3 sequence (DNA): TGTGCCAGTAAGGTCCAAGGGGACTCCTACGAGCAGTACTTC.

This chain links TRBV28 with TRBJ1-5; D is ambiguous. The CDR3 consists of 11 residues. Trimming took 3 bases from V and 7 from J, leaving 4 bases between them. Germline loops: CDR1 MDHEN, CDR2 SYDVKM. This CDR3 is CASSFSQPQHF. CDR3 DNA: TGTGCCAGCAGTTTTTCCCAGCCCCAGCATTTT.

This clonotype was counted many times. The chain couples TRBV7-2 to TRBJ2-4; no firm D call. CDR1 and CDR2 from the germline V gene are SGHTA and FQGNSA. This CDR3 has 15 residues. Trimming took off 1 base at V and 0 bases at J, with 7 bases between the two ends. In nucleotides, the CDR3 is TGTGCCAGCAGCTTAGGGGATCTAGCCAAAAACATTCAGTACTTC. Protein sequence: CASSLGDLAKNIQYF.

The chain carries TRBV29-1 and TRBJ1-2, with 8 bases identical to TRBD1. The trim removed 5 bases at V and 4 bases at J, leaving 3 bases unmatched. This CDR3 is 12 amino acids long. Per germline, CDR1 SQVTM and CDR2 ANQGSEA. CDR3: CSVKGQVYGYTF. The CDR3 nucleotides are TGCAGCGTTAAGGGACAGGTCTATGGCTACACCTTC.

Ten or more counts support this clonotype. V usage is TRBV20-1 and J usage is TRBJ2-3; TRBD2 agrees at 9 bases. Germline V gene lookup returns CDR1 DFQATT and CDR2 SNEGSKA (reference sequence). This CDR3 has 14 amino acids. CDR3 in DNA: TGCGCCGCGGGCGGGGGGGCTAGCACAGATACGCAGTATTTT. This translates into CAAGGGASTDTQYF.

In its sample, this clonotype was seen many times. The gene calls are TRBV12-3 or TRBV12-4 and TRBJ2-1, with 9 bases matching TRBD1. The V gene end was trimmed by 2 bases and the J gene end by 4 bases; junction bases not matched to a gene: 15. This CDR3 region has 19 residues. CDR3 coding DNA: TGTGCCAGCAGTTTAAGTTTCAGCGGGACAGGGAGGAATTACAATGAGCAGTTCTTC. Encoded protein: CASSLSFSGTGRNYNEQFF.

This clonotype showed up many times. The J gene is TRBJ2-7, the V gene TRBV28, with D maybe TRBD2 (5 bases). Germline V lookup: CDR1 MDHEN, CDR2 SYDVKM. This CDR3 has 14 residues. Trimming pared 6 bases from V and 3 bases from J, leaving 15 bases between. The CDR3 here is CASSRGMYLYEQYF. In DNA, the CDR3 is TGTGCCAGCAGCCGAGGGATGTACCTCTACGAGCAGTACTTC.

This clonotype was seen at least ten times. This chain links TRBV2 with TRBJ2-7; possibly TRBD1 for D (6 bases). Germline loops: CDR1 SNHLY, CDR2 FYNNEI. This CDR3 contains 12 residues. The V end lost 6 bases, the J end lost 2 bases, and 8 bases lay between the germline ends. CDR3 sequence: CASSPGAYEQYF. CDR3 nucleotides: TGTGCCAGCAGCCCAGGGGCCTACGAGCAGTACTTC.

This clonotype came up many times. V is TRBV24-1 and J is TRBJ1-1; D perhaps matches TRBD1 (5 bases). The CDR3 length is 15 residues. V lost 2 bases to trimming and J lost 1 base, with 10 bases between them. Looked up from germline, CDR1 is KGHDR and CDR2 is SFDVKD. The CDR3 nucleotides read TGTGCCACCAGTGATTCAGGGTTGGGGAACACTGAAGCTTTCTTT. This codes for CATSDSGLGNTEAFF.

This clonotype came up many times. The rearrangement joins TRBV6-5 to TRBJ2-2; no reliable D call. V was clipped by 0 bases and J by 5 bases, with 4 bases between them. The CDR3 is 13 residues long. Germline-derived CDR1 and CDR2 are MNHEY and SVGAGI. The chain's CDR3 is CASSYSITGELFF. The CDR3 DNA sequence: TGTGCCAGCAGTTACTCGATAACCGGGGAGCTGTTTTTT.

This clonotype was picked up many times. The J gene is TRBJ2-2, the V gene TRBV5-1, with 9 positions matching TRBD1. The CDR3 consists of 15 residues. Trimming cost V 4 bases and J 5 bases; bases outside gene matches: 6. CDR1 is SGHRS and CDR2 is YFSETQ in the germline V gene. This CDR3 is CASSPTGGRTGELFF. DNA for the CDR3: TGCGCCAGCAGCCCGACAGGGGGACGGACCGGGGAGCTGTTTTTT.

This clonotype was seen repeatedly, ten times or more. The V and J genes are TRBV12-3 or TRBV12-4 and TRBJ1-1; unclear D gene. Trimming left V 2 bases short and J 5 bases short, with 12 bases between. This CDR3 is built from 14 residues. CDR3 in DNA: TGTGCCAGCAGTTTAAGGCAGCTCGGGACTGAAGCTTTCTTT. This codes for CASSLRQLGTEAFF.